This T cell receptor (beta chain) was sequenced in a study of shared clonotypes between healthy human individuals. As for the study in general: Plates per donor: three CD4 naive, three CD4 memory, two CD8 naive, one CD8 memory.

The data were produced by immunoSEQ multiplex PCR, yet TCRdb's version contains in-frame clones alone and is incomplete. The profile shows about 2,200,000 clones, more than 85% of them singletons. Naive CD8 cells lacked CD45RO and underwent positive selection for CCR7, leaving out terminally differentiated effector memory CD45RA+ cells. Germline V gene sequence: CDR1 SGHNT, CDR2 YYREEE (reference sequence). The CDR3 extends over 13 amino acids. V shed 5 bases and J shed 10 bases, with 16 bases lying between them. The TCR was taken from a man between 18 and 35 years old in good health. Some clones in this sample may be carry-over from other donors' samples. The chain combines TRBV5-4 with TRBJ2-1, with no clear D. The sample comprised naive CD8+ T cells from PBMCs. CDR3 nucleotides: TGTGCCAGCAGTCCTTCCGCCGTCCGGGAGCAGTTCTTC. It encodes CASSPSAVREQFF.